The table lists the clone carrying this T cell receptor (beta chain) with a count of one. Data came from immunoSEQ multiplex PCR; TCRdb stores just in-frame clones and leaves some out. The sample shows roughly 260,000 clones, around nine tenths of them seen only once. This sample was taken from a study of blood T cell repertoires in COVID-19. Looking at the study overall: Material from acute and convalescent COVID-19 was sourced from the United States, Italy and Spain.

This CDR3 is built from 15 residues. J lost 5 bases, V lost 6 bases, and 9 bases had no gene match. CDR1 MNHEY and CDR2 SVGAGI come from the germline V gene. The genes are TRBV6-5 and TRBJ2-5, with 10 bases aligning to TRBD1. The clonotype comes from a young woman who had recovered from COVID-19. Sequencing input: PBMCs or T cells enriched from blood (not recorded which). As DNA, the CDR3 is TGTGCCAGCAGGCAGGGACAGGGGTACTCGGAGACCCAGTACTTC. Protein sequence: CASRQGQGYSETQYF.